This record looks at one T cell receptor (beta chain) sequence and its context. The data are from a study of blood T cell repertoires in COVID-19. Overall study context: T cells, B-cell-depleted T cells, or PBMCs supplied cDNA or gDNA.

TCRdb's copy holds only in-frame clones and misses some; the assay was immunoSEQ multiplex PCR. The repertoire has more than 200,000 clones, roughly 80% of them found once; the top ten carry more than 9%. The J segment lost 5 bases and the V segment lost 1 base, leaving 7 bases of the junction unmatched. Germline V gene lookup returns CDR1 LNHDA and CDR2 SQIVND (reference sequence). The CDR3 is 16 amino acids. The V gene is TRBV19, the J gene TRBJ2-1; the match to TRBD2 covers 8 bases. The material sequenced was peripheral blood. This clonotype was obtained from an elderly woman with acute or convalescent COVID-19. CDR3 in amino acids: CASSIAASGRNNEQFF. The CDR3 DNA follows: TGTGCCAGTAGTATAGCGGCTAGCGGGCGGAACAATGAGCAGTTCTTC.